Following are 23 T cell receptor beta chains from one sample sequenced in a study of beta chain features in type 1 diabetes listed by TCRdb under 2018. Beyond this particular receptor, the publication reports: In all four CD4+ subsets, TCRB CDR3 length was moderately but significantly shorter in type 1 diabetes patients.

The library was made by the immunoSEQ multiplex PCR assay. The entire amount of isolated RNA was reverse transcribed using the High Capacity cDNA Reverse Transcription Kit, so the sequenced TCRB transcripts were expressed ones. Held by TCRdb, this immuneACCESS table contains in-frame sequences only and omits some clones. Under half of the omission traces to an unresolved V gene where checked; the cause of the rest is unknown. Recorded for this sample are 200,000 to 250,000 clones; more than 11% of them occurred a single time. The ten largest clones represent roughly 0.02% of the sample. These receptors' targets are unknown. The material sequenced was naive CD4+ T cells from blood. Read against the paper, the sample's cell subset or site label means: true naive CD4+ T cells. The receptors come from a man aged 30 to 45 with type 1 diabetes.

This chain connects TRBV14 to TRBJ2-1, with 9 bases aligning to TRBD2. Germline V lookup: CDR1 SGHDN, CDR2 FVKESK. The CDR3 contains 17 residues. The chain's CDR3 is CAARDSLLAGYYNEQFF. The CDR3 DNA sequence: TGTGCAGCCAGGGACAGCTTACTAGCGGGTTACTACAATGAGCAGTTCTTC.

This clone has a handful of counts. The gene calls are TRBV15 and TRBJ1-1, with a tentative D call TRBD1 (5 bases). The CDR3 sequence is 13 residues long. The germline V gene has CDR1 LNHNV and CDR2 YYDKDF (reference sequence). Trimming stripped 6 bases from V and 1 base from J, with 9 bases between. The CDR3 region has the DNA TGTGCCACCAGTCCTACAGGGAACACTGAAGCTTTCTTT. It specifies CATSPTGNTEAFF.

The gene calls are TRBV7-9 and TRBJ2-1; D remains ambiguous. Per germline, CDR1 SEHNR and CDR2 FQNEAQ (reference sequence). Trimming took off 4 bases at V and 10 bases at J, with 11 bases between the two ends. CDR3 length: 12 amino acids. The CDR3, as DNA: TGTGCCAGCAGCTCCCGTCCAGGAGAGCAGTTCTTC. This gives the protein CASSSRPGEQFF.

The chain is built from TRBV6-5 and TRBJ2-7, with D maybe TRBD2 (6 bases). The germline V and J ends were trimmed by 5 bases and 3 bases, with 17 bases remaining between them. CDR3 length: 15 amino acids. Germline V gene data show CDR1 as MNHEY and CDR2 as SVGAGI. The CDR3 here is CASSLSTSLFYEQYF. Written as DNA, the CDR3 is TGTGCCAGCAGTCTTTCGACTAGTTTGTTCTACGAGCAGTACTTC.

This clone has only a few counts. V gene TRBV7-9 combines with J gene TRBJ1-1, with 9 bases that match TRBD1. The germline CDR1 and CDR2 sequences are SEHNR and FQNEAQ (reference sequence). The CDR3 has 13 amino acids. V lost 8 bases, J lost 8 bases, and 9 bases stayed unmatched. CDR3 bases: TGTGCCAGCCGCGGATCAGGGACAGGGGAAGCTTTCTTT. It specifies CASRGSGTGEAFF.

The gene calls are TRBV2 and TRBJ2-5; 7 bases align to TRBD1. CDR3 length: 17 residues. Germline loops: CDR1 SNHLY, CDR2 FYNNEI. V lost 2 bases and J lost 1; bases outside the gene matches: 10. CDR3 DNA: TGTGCCAGCAGTGAACCCCACCCGGACAGGTTCCAAGAGACCCAGTACTTC. This translates into CASSEPHPDRFQETQYF. Combining the CDR3 with reference TRBV2 and TRBJ2-5 gives the whole variable domain EPEVTQTPSHQVTQMGQEVILRCVPISNHLYFYWYRQILGQKVEFLVSFYNNEISEKSEIFDDQFSVERPDGSNFTLKIRSTKLEDSAMYFCASSEPHPDRFQETQYFGPGTRLLVL.

The genes are TRBV2 and TRBJ2-7; D uncertain. This CDR3 is built from 12 residues. V dropped 7 bases and J dropped 0 bases, with 7 bases sitting between them. Germline-derived CDR1 and CDR2 are SNHLY and FYNNEI. The CDR3 region has the DNA TGTGCCAGCATACCCTACTCCTACGAGCAGTACTTC. Its translation: CASIPYSYEQYF.

Only a few counts were recorded for this clone. The chain has TRBV10-3 and TRBJ2-5; TRBD1 agrees at 9 bases. The V gene's germline CDR1 is ENHRY and CDR2 SYGVKD. With 7 bases clipped from V and 5 bases from J, the junction kept 5 bases outside the gene matches. The CDR3 has 13 residues. CDR3 amino acids: CAIKGQGTETQYF. For the CDR3, the DNA is TGTGCCATCAAGGGACAGGGTACCGAGACCCAGTACTTC.

This clone was counted a few times. The V gene is TRBV5-1, the J gene TRBJ2-7, with 8 bases matching TRBD1. The germline V gene has CDR1 SGHRS and CDR2 YFSETQ. Trimming cost V 5 bases and J 4 bases; bases outside gene matches: 11. The CDR3 is made up of 15 amino acids. The CDR3 nucleotides read TGCGCCAGCAGAGAAGGACAGGGAGAATGGTACGAGCAGTACTTC. This codes for CASREGQGEWYEQYF.

The chain combines TRBV7-9 with TRBJ1-1; TRBD1 might be the D (6 bases). V was shortened by 6 bases and J by 1 base, with 18 bases between the two germline ends. This CDR3 spans 16 amino acids. CDR1 SEHNR and CDR2 FQNEAQ come from the germline V gene (reference sequence). CDR3 DNA: TGTGCCAGCAGGCCACAGGGTGGGGTACCGAACACTGAAGCTTTCTTT. The encoded protein is CASRPQGGVPNTEAFF. Complete variable domain (other parts from reference TRBV7-9 and TRBJ1-1): DTGVSQNPRHKITKRGQNVTFRCDPISEHNRLYWYRQTLGQGPEFLTYFQNEAQLEKSRLLSDRFSAERPKGSFSTLEIQRTEQGDSAMYLCASRPQGGVPNTEAFFGQGTRLTVV.

The chain combines TRBV4-1 with TRBJ2-7; 9 nucleotides line up with TRBD1. V dropped 1 base and J dropped 0; count of bases not matched to a gene: 1. The length of the CDR3 is 15 residues. Germline assignment: CDR1 MGHRA and CDR2 YSYEKL. This CDR3 reads CASSQAQGASYEQYF. CDR3 in DNA: TGCGCCAGCAGCCAAGCACAGGGGGCCTCCTACGAGCAGTACTTC.

The chain has TRBV19 and TRBJ2-2; 7 bases are shared with TRBD1. Per the germline V gene, CDR1 is LNHDA and CDR2 is SQIVND (reference sequence). There are 15 residues in the CDR3. J lost 4 bases, V lost 3 bases, and 5 bases had no gene match. The chain's CDR3 is CASSMRQGTTGELFF. In DNA, the CDR3 is TGTGCCAGTAGTATGAGACAGGGCACCACCGGGGAGCTGTTTTTT.

The DNA of the CDR3 is TGTGCCAGCACCTCGACAGGGGTCTCTGGGGCCAACGTCCTGACTTTC. It encodes CASTSTGVSGANVLTF. The chain is built from TRBV5-4 and TRBJ2-6, with 8 positions matching TRBD1. V was pared by 6 bases and J by 0 bases, with 5 bases of the junction left unmatched. The CDR3 covers 16 residues. From germline, CDR1 is SGHNT and CDR2 YYREEE (reference sequence).

This clone was detected only a few times. The chain has TRBV12-5 and TRBJ2-1; TRBD2 matches 10 bases. In germline, CDR1 is LGHNT, CDR2 FRNRAP. The CDR3 contains 17 residues. The V segment lost 1 base and the J segment 7 bases; nucleotides outside the gene matches: 10. The CDR3 here is CASGLAQPGLAPNEQFF. The CDR3, as DNA: TGTGCTAGTGGTTTGGCCCAGCCGGGACTAGCGCCTAATGAGCAGTTCTTC. Complete variable domain (other parts from reference TRBV12-5 and TRBJ2-1): DARVTQTPRHKVTEMGQEVTMRCQPILGHNTVFWYRQTMMQGLELLAYFRNRAPLDDSGMPKDRFSAEMPDATLATLKIQPSEPRDSAVYFCASGLAQPGLAPNEQFFGPGTRLTVL.

This clone has just a few counts. Other DNA sequences in this specimen translate into the identical CDR3. The CDR3, as DNA: TGCGCCAGCAGCTCTCGGGACAACTCCTACGAGCAGTACTTC. Translated, it gives CASSSRDNSYEQYF. The rearrangement joins TRBV5-1 to TRBJ2-7, with D perhaps TRBD1 (6 bases). The germline V and J ends were trimmed by 3 bases and 0 bases, with 10 bases remaining between them. This CDR3 is 14 amino acids long. Germline loops: CDR1 SGHRS, CDR2 YFSETQ.

V is TRBV29-1 and J is TRBJ1-2, with D tentatively TRBD1 (5 bases). The CDR3 extends over 16 amino acids. CDR1 is SQVTM, CDR2 ANQGSEA, per germline. Trimming shortened V by 6 bases and J by 6 bases, and 26 bases separated the two germline ends. CDR3 nucleotide sequence: TGCAGCGTGACCAGGGTGGCGTACGAAGTGGGGCATGGCTACACCTTC. It specifies CSVTRVAYEVGHGYTF.

This clone was counted only a few times. CDR3 residues: CASSQGLAGDAADTQYF. The CDR3 nucleotides are TGCGCCAGCAGCCAAGGGCTAGCGGGAGACGCGGCAGATACGCAGTATTTT. The V gene is TRBV4-1, the J gene TRBJ2-3; 10 nucleotides align to TRBD2. After removal of 1 base from V and 4 bases from J, the junction contained 8 bases not matched to a gene. Germline V gene sequence: CDR1 MGHRA, CDR2 YSYEKL. This CDR3 has 17 residues.

J is TRBJ2-3 and V is TRBV6-1; 9 positions agree with TRBD2. In germline, CDR1 is MNHNS, CDR2 SASEGT. The CDR3 is 14 amino acids. V lost 8 bases and J lost 1; bases outside the gene matches: 4. This chain's CDR3 is CASRKRGGTDTQYF. In DNA, the CDR3 is TGTGCCAGCCGTAAGCGGGGGGGCACAGATACGCAGTATTTT.

The chain combines TRBV5-1 with TRBJ1-1; 8 bases are shared with TRBD1. The V gene's germline CDR1 is SGHRS and CDR2 YFSETQ. Losses at the gene ends were 4 bases for V and 5 bases for J; bases not matched to a gene: 7. CDR3 size: 14 residues. In DNA, the CDR3 is TGCGCCAGCAGCCCTCAGGGACAGGATACTGAAGCTTTCTTT. Translating it yields CASSPQGQDTEAFF. The full variable domain, in which reference TRBV5-1 and TRBJ1-1 provide the parts outside the CDR3, is KAGVTQTPRYLIKTRGQQVTLSCSPISGHRSVSWYQQTPGQGLQFLFEYFSETQRNKGNFPGRFSGRQFSNSRSEMNVSTLELGDSALYLCASSPQGQDTEAFFGQGTRLTVV.

This clone has only a few counts. This chain connects TRBV5-1 to TRBJ1-1; D not resolved. The CDR3 is 15 amino acids. Trimming shortened V by 0 bases and J by 1 base, and 10 bases separated the two germline ends. Germline CDR1 is SGHRS and CDR2 is YFSETQ. This CDR3 is CASSLVAGSNTEAFF. CDR3 DNA sequence: TGCGCCAGCAGCTTGGTGGCAGGATCGAACACTGAAGCTTTCTTT.

This clone has a handful of counts. The gene calls are TRBV6-1 and TRBJ1-2; TRBD1 is a possible D gene (5 bases). Trimming removed 7 bases at V and 5 bases at J, with 17 bases between. Germline loops: CDR1 MNHNS, CDR2 SASEGT. This CDR3 region has 14 residues. The CDR3 region has the DNA TGTGCCAGCACCTTAGGGGCAAAGGATTATGGCTACACCTTC. The encoded protein is CASTLGAKDYGYTF.

A few counts support this clone. The chain couples TRBV7-9 to TRBJ2-7; D might be TRBD2 (6 bases). V dropped 4 bases and J dropped 9 bases, with 19 bases sitting between them. This CDR3 region has 14 residues. Germline V gene data show CDR1 as SEHNR and CDR2 as FQNEAQ (reference sequence). The CDR3 DNA follows: TGTGCCAGCAGCTCGCAGGGACTGGTAAGGGGGCAGTACTTC. Amino acids: CASSSQGLVRGQYF.

This clone has only a few counts. The chain employs TRBV29-1 and TRBJ1-1, with D perhaps matching TRBD1 (5 bases). The CDR3 totals 13 residues. The germline gives CDR1 SQVTM, CDR2 ANQGSEA. Trimming pared 5 bases from V and 4 bases from J, leaving 14 bases between. The CDR3 sequence is CSVQVRVITEAFF. CDR3 coding DNA: TGCAGCGTTCAGGTCAGGGTCATCACTGAAGCTTTCTTT. The variable domain in full, with the rest retrieved from reference TRBV29-1 and TRBJ1-1, is SAVISQKPSRDICQRGTSLTIQCQVDSQVTMMFWYRQQPGQSLTLIATANQGSEATYESGFVIDKFPISRPNLTFSTLTVSNMSPEDSSIYLCSVQVRVITEAFFGQGTRLTVV.